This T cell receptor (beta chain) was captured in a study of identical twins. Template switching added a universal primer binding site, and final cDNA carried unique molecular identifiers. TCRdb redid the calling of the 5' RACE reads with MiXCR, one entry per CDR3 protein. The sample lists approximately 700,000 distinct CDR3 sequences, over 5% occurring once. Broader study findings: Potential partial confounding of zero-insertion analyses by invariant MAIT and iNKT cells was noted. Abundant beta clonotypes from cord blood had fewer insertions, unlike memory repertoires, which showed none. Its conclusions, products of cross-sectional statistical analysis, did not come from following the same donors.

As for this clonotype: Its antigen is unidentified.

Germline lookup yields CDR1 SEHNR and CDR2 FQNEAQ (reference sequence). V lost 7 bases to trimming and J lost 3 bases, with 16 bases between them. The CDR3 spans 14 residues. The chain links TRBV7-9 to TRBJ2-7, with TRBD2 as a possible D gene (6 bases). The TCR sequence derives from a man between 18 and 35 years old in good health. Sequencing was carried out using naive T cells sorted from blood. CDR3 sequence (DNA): TGTGCCAGCACCCCCACGGGAGCGAACTACGAGCAGTACTTC. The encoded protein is CASTPTGANYEQYF.